The 9 T cell receptor beta chains listed next were all sequenced from one sample in a study of spatial heterogeneity in lung cancer. Via MiXCR, TCRdb re-called the 5' RACE reads, giving one row per CDR3 protein. The table shows 110,000 or so distinct CDR3 sequences, with less than 14% occurring only once. Stated time point: blood at routine non-recurrence follow-up after resection. This sample comprised PBMCs, obtained at follow-up. Receptors originate from a female donor with early-stage non-small cell lung cancer.

This rearrangement joins TRBV7-2 to TRBJ2-5; D unclear. The CDR3 runs to 13 residues. Per germline, CDR1 SGHTA and CDR2 FQGNSA. Trimming removed 5 bases from V and 9 bases from J, with 16 bases in between. The CDR3 spells CASSNTRVLAQYF. In nucleotides, the CDR3 is TGTGCCAGCAGCAACACACGGGTTTTGGCCCAGTACTTC.

The rearrangement links TRBV27 to TRBJ1-1; 8 bases are a match to TRBD1. V shed 5 bases, J shed 4 bases, and the junction held 9 bases outside the gene matches. Germline-derived CDR1 and CDR2 are MNHEY and SMNVEV (reference sequence). This CDR3 comprises 15 residues. The CDR3 sequence: CASSQQQGGATEAFF. The CDR3 region has the DNA TGTGCCAGCAGTCAACAACAGGGGGGGGCCACTGAAGCTTTCTTT.

In its sample, this clonotype was seen a few times. The CDR3 loop reads CASSFYSFGDTQYF. In nucleotides, the CDR3 is TGTGCCAGCAGTTTTTATTCCTTTGGGGATACGCAGTATTTT. J is TRBJ2-3 and V is TRBV6-5; unclear D gene. With 4 bases removed from V and 6 bases from J, the gap between germline ends came to 14 bases. Germline assignment: CDR1 MNHEY and CDR2 SVGAGI. The CDR3 extends over 14 amino acids.

The chain is built from TRBV5-4 and TRBJ2-1; maybe TRBD2 (5 bases). Germline V CDR1 and CDR2: SGHNT, YYREEE (reference sequence). The CDR3 extends over 16 amino acids. The V end was cut by 4 bases, the J end by 9 bases, with 23 bases between. For the CDR3, the DNA is TGTGCCAGCAGCCTTTCGAGCGGTCGGCCTATGGTTGAGCAGTTCTTC. Protein sequence: CASSLSSGRPMVEQFF.

This clonotype occurred a few times. The gene calls are TRBV5-6 and TRBJ2-2; TRBD2 is a possible D gene (5 bases). Germline V gives CDR1 SGHDT, CDR2 YYEEEE. Trimming cost V 0 bases and J 3 bases, with 6 bases left between them. The CDR3 is 14 amino acids. The CDR3 sequence: CASSLASHTGELFF. The CDR3 DNA is TGTGCCAGCAGCTTGGCTAGCCACACCGGGGAGCTGTTTTTT.

The chain is built from TRBV15 and TRBJ1-4; maybe TRBD1 (5 bases). The V end was cut by 6 bases, the J end by 0 bases, with 17 bases between. There are 17 residues in the CDR3. The germline gives CDR1 LNHNV, CDR2 YYDKDF (reference sequence). The CDR3 DNA reads as TGTGCCACCAGGGACTACGGGGCCCCCGCAACTAATGAAAAACTGTTTTTT. Amino acid sequence: CATRDYGAPATNEKLFF. The variable domain in full, with the rest retrieved from reference TRBV15 and TRBJ1-4, is DAMVIQNPRYQVTQFGKPVTLSCSQTLNHNVMYWYQQKSSQAPKLLFHYYDKDFNNEADTPDNFQSRRPNTSFCFLDIRSPGLGDTAMYLCATRDYGAPATNEKLFFGSGTQLSVL.

This clonotype was seen ten or more times. The gene calls are TRBV29-1 and TRBJ2-3, with TRBD2 matching over 11 bases. The CDR3 is 14 residues long. Germline values: CDR1 SQVTM, CDR2 ANQGSEA. V lost 7 bases and J lost 5; bases outside the gene matches: 8. CDR3 loop: CSAVSGRAQDTQYF. The CDR3 DNA follows: TGCAGCGCTGTTAGCGGGAGGGCCCAAGATACGCAGTATTTT.

Regarding this clonotype: A read error may be the cause here, since a much bigger clone is one base away. This chain links TRBV24-1 with TRBJ1-1; D gene ambiguous. The CDR3 extends over 13 amino acids. Germline CDR1 is KGHDR and CDR2 is SFDVKD. The CDR3 DNA reads TGTGCCACCAGTGATTTCATGAACATTGAAGCTTTCTTT. It codes for CATSDFMNIEAFF.

This clonotype was counted many times. The chain combines TRBV7-3 with TRBJ2-1; 13 positions agree with TRBD2. V trimming: 5 bases; J trimming: 7 bases; junction bases outside the gene matches: 5. Germline V CDR1 and CDR2: SGHTA, FQGTGA. The CDR3 consists of 15 residues. The DNA for the CDR3 is TGTGCCAGCAGCCAACTAGCGGGAGGGCGGAATGAGCAGTTCTTC. Protein product: CASSQLAGGRNEQFF.